Sequencing of this T cell receptor (beta chain) was carried out in a study of cytomegalovirus exposure and HLA in healthy donors. Trimming cost V 0 bases and J 3 bases, with 9 bases left between them. CDR1 is SGHNT, CDR2 YYREEE, per germline (reference sequence). This CDR3 is 14 amino acids long. Study-wide results and caveats: Cytomegalovirus status was reportedly diagnosed by the classifier with high sensitivity and specificity. TCR beta sequences reportedly predicted the HLA-A and HLA-B alleles of most subjects accurately. Most of the TCR beta V segments (in an earlier analysis) were productive either about 87% or about 30% of the time. A highly shared variant cluster was judged a likely technical artifact.

Primers for the PCR totalled 60 Vbeta and 13 Jbeta. Profiled with immunoSEQ multiplex PCR; TCRdb holds only in-frame clones, not every one. Of hundreds of thousands of clones listed, approximately 84% are singletons. Remarks on this clone: Its antigen remains unidentified.

The material sequenced was PBMCs. The chain uses TRBV5-4 and TRBJ2-5; D uncertain. The TCR was taken from a woman aged 40 to 55 in good health and CMV-seronegative. The CDR3 nucleotides read TGTGCCAGCAGCTTGGGGTCAGAAAAAGAGACCCAGTACTTC. Translated, it gives CASSLGSEKETQYF. The full variable domain, with the rest looked up from reference TRBV5-4 and TRBJ2-5, is ETGVTQSPTHLIKTRGQQVTLRCSSQSGHNTVSWYQQALGQGPQFIFQYYREEENGRGNFPPRFSGLQFPNYSSELNVNALELDDSALYLCASSLGSEKETQYFGPGTRLLVL.